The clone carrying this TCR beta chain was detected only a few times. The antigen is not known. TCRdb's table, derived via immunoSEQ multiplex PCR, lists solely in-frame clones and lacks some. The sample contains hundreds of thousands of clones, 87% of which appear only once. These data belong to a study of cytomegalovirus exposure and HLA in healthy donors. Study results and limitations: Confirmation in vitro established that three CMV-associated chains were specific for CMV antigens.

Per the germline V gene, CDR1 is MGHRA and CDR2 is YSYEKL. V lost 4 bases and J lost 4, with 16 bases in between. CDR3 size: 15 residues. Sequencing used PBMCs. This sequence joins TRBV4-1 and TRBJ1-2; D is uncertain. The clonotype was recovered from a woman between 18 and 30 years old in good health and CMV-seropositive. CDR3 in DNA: TGCGCCAGCAGCCCGACATCCATTCCCATCTATGGCTACACCTTC. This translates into CASSPTSIPIYGYTF.